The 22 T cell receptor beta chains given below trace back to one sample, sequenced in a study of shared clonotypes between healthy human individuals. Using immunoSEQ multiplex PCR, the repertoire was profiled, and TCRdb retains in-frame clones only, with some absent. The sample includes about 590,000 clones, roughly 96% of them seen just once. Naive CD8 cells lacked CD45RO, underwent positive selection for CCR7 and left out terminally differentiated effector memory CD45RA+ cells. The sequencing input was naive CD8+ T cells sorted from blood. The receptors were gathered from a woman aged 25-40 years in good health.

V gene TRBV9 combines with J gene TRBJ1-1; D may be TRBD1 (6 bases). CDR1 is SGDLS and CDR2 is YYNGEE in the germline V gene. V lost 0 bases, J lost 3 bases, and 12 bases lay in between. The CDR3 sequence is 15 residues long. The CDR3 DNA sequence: TGTGCCAGCAGCGTAGAGCCGGGGGCCGACACTGAAGCTTTCTTT. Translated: CASSVEPGADTEAFF.

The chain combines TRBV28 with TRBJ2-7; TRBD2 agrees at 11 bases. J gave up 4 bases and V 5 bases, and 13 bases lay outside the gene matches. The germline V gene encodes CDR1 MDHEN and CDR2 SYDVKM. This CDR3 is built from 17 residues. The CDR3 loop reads CASSQPDPGLAAYEQYF. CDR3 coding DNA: TGTGCCAGCAGTCAGCCTGACCCGGGACTAGCGGCATACGAGCAGTACTTC. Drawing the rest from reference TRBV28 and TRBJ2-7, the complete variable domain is DVKVTQSSRYLVKRTGEKVFLECVQDMDHENMFWYRQDPGLGLRLIYFSYDVKMKEKGDIPEGYSVSREKKERFSLILESASTNQTSMYLCASSQPDPGLAAYEQYFGPGTRLTVT.

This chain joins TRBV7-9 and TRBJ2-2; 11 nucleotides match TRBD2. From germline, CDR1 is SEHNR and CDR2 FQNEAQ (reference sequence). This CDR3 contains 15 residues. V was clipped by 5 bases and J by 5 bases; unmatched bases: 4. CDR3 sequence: CASSQTSGTTGELFF. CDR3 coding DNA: TGTGCCAGCAGCCAGACTAGCGGGACTACCGGGGAGCTGTTTTTT.

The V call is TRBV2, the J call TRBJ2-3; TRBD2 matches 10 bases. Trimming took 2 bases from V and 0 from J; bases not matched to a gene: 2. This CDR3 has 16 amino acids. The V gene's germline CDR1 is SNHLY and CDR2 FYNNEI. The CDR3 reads CASSEPSGSSTDTQYF. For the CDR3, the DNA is TGTGCCAGCAGTGAACCTAGCGGGAGTAGCACAGATACGCAGTATTTT.

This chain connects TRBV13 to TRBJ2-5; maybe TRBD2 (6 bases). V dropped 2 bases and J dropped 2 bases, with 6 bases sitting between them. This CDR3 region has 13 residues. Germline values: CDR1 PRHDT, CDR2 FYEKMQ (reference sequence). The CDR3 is CASSLLAQETQYF. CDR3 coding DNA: TGTGCCAGCAGCTTACTAGCGCAAGAGACCCAGTACTTC.

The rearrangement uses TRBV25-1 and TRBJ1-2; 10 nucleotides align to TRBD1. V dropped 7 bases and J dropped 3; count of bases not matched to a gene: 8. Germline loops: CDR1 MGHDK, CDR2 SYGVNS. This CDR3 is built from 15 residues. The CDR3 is CASTDGQGVHYGYTF. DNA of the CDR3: TGTGCCAGCACTGACGGACAGGGGGTTCACTATGGCTACACCTTC.

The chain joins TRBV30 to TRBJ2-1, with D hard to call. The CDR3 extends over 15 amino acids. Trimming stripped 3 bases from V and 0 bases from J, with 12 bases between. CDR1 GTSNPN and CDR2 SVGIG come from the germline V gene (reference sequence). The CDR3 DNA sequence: TGTGCCTGGAGCACAAGCCGGAGCTCCTACAATGAGCAGTTCTTC. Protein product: CAWSTSRSSYNEQFF.

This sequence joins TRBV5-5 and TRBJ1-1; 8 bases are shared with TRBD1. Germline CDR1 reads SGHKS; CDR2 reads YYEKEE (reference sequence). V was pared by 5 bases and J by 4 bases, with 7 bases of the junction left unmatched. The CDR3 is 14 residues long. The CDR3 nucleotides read TGTGCCAGCAGACAGGGGGGAATGGGCACTGAAGCTTTCTTT. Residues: CASRQGGMGTEAFF.

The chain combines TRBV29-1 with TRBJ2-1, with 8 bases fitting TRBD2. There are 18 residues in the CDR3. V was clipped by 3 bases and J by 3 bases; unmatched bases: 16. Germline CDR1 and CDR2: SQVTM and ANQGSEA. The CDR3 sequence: CSVDPPGDLAGHYNEQFF. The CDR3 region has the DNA TGCAGCGTTGACCCGCCGGGGGATCTAGCGGGCCACTACAATGAGCAGTTCTTC.

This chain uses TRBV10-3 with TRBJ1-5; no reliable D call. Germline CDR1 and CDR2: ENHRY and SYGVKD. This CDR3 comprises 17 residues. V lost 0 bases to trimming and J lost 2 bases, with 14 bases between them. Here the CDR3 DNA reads TGTGCCATCAGTGAGTCTCACGTACGGGTCGGCAATCAGCCCCAGCATTTT. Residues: CAISESHVRVGNQPQHF.

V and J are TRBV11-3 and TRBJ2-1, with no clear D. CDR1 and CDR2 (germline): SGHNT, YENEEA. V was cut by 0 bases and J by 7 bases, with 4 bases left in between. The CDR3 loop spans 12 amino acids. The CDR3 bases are TGTGCCAGCAGCTTAGACTCTAATGAGCAGTTCTTC. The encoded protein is CASSLDSNEQFF.

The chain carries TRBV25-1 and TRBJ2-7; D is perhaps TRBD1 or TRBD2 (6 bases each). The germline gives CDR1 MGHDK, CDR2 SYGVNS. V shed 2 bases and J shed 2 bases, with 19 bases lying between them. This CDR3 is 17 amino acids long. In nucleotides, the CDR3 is TGTGCCAGCAGTGAACCCAAAGGAGGGGGTCCCCCCTACGAGCAGTACTTC. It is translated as CASSEPKGGGPPYEQYF.

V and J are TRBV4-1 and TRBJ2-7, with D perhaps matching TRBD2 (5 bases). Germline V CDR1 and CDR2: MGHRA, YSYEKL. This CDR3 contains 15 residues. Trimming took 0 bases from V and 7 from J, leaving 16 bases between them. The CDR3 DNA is TGCGCCAGCAGCCAAGAGCTAGCTATGGCGGGTGAGCAGTACTTC. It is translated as CASSQELAMAGEQYF.

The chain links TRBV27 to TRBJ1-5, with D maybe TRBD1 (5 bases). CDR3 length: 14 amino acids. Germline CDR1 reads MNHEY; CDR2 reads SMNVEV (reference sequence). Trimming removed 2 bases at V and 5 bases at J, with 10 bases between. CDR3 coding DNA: TGTGCCAGCAGTTTAGCAGGGTCCCATCAGCCCCAGCATTTT. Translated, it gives CASSLAGSHQPQHF.

For the CDR3, the DNA is TGTGCCAGCAGTTATTCCACAGGGGGCCTGGGCAATGAGCAGTTCTTC. This translates into CASSYSTGGLGNEQFF. This rearrangement joins TRBV6-6 to TRBJ2-1; 9 nucleotides line up with TRBD1. With 3 bases clipped from V and 6 bases from J, the junction kept 9 bases outside the gene matches. CDR3 length: 16 amino acids. The germline gives CDR1 MNHNY, CDR2 SVGAGI (reference sequence).

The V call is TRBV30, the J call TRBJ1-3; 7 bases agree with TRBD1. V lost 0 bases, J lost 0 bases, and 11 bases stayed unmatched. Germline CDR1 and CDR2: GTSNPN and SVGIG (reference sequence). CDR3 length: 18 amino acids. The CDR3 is CAWSVRRDSPSSGNTIYF. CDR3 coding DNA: TGTGCCTGGAGTGTACGGCGGGACAGCCCGAGCTCTGGAAACACCATATATTTT.

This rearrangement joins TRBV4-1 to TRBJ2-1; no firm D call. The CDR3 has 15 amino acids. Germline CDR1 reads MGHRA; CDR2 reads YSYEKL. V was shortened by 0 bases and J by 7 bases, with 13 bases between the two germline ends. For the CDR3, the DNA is TGCGCCAGCAGCCAAGAGCAATCCACCAGAAATGAGCAGTTCTTC. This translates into CASSQEQSTRNEQFF.

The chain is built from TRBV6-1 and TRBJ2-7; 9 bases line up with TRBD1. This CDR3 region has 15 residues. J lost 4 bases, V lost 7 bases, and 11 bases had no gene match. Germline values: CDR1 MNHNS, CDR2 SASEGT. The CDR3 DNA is TGTGCCAGCATGGACACAGGGGGCGAGTCTTACGAGCAGTACTTC. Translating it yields CASMDTGGESYEQYF.

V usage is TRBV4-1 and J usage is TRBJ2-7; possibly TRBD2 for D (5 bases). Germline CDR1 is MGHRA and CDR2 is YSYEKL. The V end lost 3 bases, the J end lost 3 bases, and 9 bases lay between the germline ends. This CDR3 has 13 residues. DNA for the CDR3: TGCGCCAGCAGCCAGGCGACTAACTACGAGCAGTACTTC. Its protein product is CASSQATNYEQYF.

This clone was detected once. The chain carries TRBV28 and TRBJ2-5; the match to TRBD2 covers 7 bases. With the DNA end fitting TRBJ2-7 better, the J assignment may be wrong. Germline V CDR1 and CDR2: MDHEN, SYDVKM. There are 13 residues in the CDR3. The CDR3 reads CASTGTNNYEQYF. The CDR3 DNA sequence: TGTGCCAGCACCGGGACTAACAATTACGAGCAGTACTTC.

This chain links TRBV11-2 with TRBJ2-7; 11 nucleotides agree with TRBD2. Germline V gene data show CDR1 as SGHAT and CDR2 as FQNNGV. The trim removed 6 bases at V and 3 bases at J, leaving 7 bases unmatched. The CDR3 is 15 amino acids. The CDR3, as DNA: TGTGCCAGCAGTCTGACTAGCGGGATTGACTACGAGCAGTACTTC. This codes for CASSLTSGIDYEQYF.

CDR3 nucleotide sequence: TGCAGCGGGGAGGACAGGGCTAACATTCAGTACTTC. Its translation: CSGEDRANIQYF. The chain is built from TRBV29-1 and TRBJ2-4; 8 positions match TRBD1. Germline V CDR1 and CDR2: SQVTM, ANQGSEA. CDR3 length: 12 residues. V was pared by 7 bases and J by 7 bases, with 6 bases of the junction left unmatched.